The following is a TCR beta chain sequence with its context. These data originate in a study of blood T cells in healthy people across ages. A second PCR of 7 to 11 cycles used a sample-barcoded 5' primer and a J-beta primer mix. TCRdb re-analysed the 5' RACE reads in MiXCR, keeping a single row per CDR3 protein. The profile covers about 640,000 distinct CDR3 sequences, with under 70% appearing a single time and 35% to 40% taken by the ten largest. The sample comprised blood. This receptor was identified in a man aged 55 to 70 in good health.

The CDR3, as DNA: TGTGCCAGCAGTGACCGGGACAGGGTAGGACCCCTCCACTTT. Translated: CASSDRDRVGPLHF. V is TRBV6-1 and J is TRBJ1-6; 9 bases fit TRBD1. Germline loops: CDR1 MNHNS, CDR2 SASEGT. The CDR3 is 14 amino acids. Unmatched junction bases numbered 6, after V lost 3 bases and J lost 12 bases.